This entry describes one T cell receptor beta chain. Sequencing used immunoSEQ multiplex PCR; TCRdb keeps in-frame clones, though not all of them. The repertoire holds about 1.1 million clones, with 60% to 80% as singletons. The source of the sample is a study of shared clonotypes between healthy human individuals. V was trimmed by 2 bases and J by 4 bases, leaving 11 bases between them. CDR3 length: 14 residues. Germline V gene sequence: CDR1 MNHNY, CDR2 SVGAGI (reference sequence). The sample was memory CD4+ T cells from PBMCs. Subset defined: CD45RA-negative fraction. The TCR originated in a man between 18 and 35 years old in good health. Some clones in this sample may be carry-over from other donors' samples. The V call is TRBV6-6, the J call TRBJ2-5, with D perhaps matching TRBD2 (5 bases). The CDR3 is CASSYQTTIETQYF. The CDR3 DNA follows: TGTGCCAGCAGTTACCAGACTACTATAGAGACCCAGTACTTC.